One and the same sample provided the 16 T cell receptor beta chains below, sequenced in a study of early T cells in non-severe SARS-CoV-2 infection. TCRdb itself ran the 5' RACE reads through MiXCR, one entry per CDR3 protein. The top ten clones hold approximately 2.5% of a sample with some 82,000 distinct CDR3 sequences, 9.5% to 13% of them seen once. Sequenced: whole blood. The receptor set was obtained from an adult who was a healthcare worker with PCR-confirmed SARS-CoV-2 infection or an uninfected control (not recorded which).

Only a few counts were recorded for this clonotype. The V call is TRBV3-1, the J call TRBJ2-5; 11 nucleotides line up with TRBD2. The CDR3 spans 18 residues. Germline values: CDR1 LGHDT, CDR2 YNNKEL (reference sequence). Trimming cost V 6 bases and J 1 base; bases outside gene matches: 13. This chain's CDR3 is CASSPRLAGPSLQETQYF. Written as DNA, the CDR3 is TGTGCCAGCAGTCCCAGACTAGCGGGACCCTCTCTCCAAGAGACCCAGTACTTC.

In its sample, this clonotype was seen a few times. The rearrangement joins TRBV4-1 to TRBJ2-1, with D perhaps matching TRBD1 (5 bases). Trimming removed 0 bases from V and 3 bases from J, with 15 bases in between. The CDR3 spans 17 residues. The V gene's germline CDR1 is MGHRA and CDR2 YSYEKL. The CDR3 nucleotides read TGCGCCAGCAGCCAAGACACCCCTCAGGGAAACTACAATGAGCAGTTCTTC. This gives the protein CASSQDTPQGNYNEQFF.

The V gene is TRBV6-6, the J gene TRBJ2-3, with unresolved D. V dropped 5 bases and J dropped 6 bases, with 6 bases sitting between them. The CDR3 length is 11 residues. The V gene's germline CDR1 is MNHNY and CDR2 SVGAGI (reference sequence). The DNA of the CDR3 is TGTGCCAGCAGTGCCACGGATACGCAGTATTTT. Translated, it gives CASSATDTQYF.

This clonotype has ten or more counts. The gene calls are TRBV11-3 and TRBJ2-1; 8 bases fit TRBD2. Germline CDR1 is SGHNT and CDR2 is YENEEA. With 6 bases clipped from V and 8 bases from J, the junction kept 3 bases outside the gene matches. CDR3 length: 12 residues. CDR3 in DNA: TGTGCCAGCAGGTCGCGGGGGGATGAGCAGTTCTTC. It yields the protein CASRSRGDEQFF.

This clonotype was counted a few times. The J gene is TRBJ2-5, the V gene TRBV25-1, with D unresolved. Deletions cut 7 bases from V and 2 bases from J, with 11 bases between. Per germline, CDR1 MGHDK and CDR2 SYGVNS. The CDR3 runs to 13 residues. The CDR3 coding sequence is TGTGCCAGCATCTACGTCCCTCAAGAGACCCAGTACTTC. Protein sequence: CASIYVPQETQYF.

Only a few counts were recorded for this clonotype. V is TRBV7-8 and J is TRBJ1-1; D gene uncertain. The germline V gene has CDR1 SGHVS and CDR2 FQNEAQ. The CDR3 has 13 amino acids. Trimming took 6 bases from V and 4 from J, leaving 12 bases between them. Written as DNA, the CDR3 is TGTGCCAGCAGTGGGTGGCCAGGCACTGAAGCTTTCTTT. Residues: CASSGWPGTEAFF.

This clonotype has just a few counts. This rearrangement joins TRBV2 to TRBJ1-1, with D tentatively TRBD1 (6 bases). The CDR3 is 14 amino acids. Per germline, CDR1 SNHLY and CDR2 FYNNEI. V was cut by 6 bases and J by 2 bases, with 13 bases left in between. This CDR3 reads CASRADSLNTEAFF. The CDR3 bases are TGTGCCAGCAGGGCGGACAGCCTTAACACTGAAGCTTTCTTT. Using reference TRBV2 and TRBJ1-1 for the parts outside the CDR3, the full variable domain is EPEVTQTPSHQVTQMGQEVILRCVPISNHLYFYWYRQILGQKVEFLVSFYNNEISEKSEIFDDQFSVERPDGSNFTLKIRSTKLEDSAMYFCASRADSLNTEAFFGQGTRLTVV.

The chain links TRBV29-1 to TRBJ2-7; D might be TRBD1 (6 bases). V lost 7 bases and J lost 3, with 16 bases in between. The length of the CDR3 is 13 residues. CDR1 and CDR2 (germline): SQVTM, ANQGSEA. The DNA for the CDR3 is TGCAGCGCCCAGACAGGTCCCTTCTACGAGCAGTACTTC. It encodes CSAQTGPFYEQYF.

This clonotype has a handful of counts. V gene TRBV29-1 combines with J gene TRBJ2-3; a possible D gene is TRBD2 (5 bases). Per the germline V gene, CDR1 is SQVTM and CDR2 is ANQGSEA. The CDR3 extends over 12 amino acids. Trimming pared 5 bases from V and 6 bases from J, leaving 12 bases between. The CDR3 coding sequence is TGCAGCGTTCGGACTTCAAAGGATACGCAGTATTTT. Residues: CSVRTSKDTQYF.

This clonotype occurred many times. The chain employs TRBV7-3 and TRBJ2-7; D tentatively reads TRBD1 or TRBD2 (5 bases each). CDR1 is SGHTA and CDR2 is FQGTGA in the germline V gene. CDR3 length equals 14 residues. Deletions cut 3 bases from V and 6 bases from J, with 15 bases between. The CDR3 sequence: CASSLTVGDSEQYF. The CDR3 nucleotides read TGTGCCAGCAGCTTGACCGTGGGGGATAGCGAGCAGTACTTC.

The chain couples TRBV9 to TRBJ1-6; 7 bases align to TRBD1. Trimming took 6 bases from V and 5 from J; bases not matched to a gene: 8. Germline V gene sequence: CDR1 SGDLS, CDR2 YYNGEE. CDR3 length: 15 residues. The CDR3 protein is CASKPGQQDNSPLHF. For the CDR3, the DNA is TGTGCCAGCAAGCCGGGACAGCAGGATAATTCACCCCTCCACTTT.

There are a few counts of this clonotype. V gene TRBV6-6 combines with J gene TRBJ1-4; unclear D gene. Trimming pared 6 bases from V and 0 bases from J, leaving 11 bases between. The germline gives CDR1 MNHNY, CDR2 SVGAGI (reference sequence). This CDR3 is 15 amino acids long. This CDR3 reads CASSNFLATNEKLFF. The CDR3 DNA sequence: TGTGCCAGCAGCAACTTCCTTGCAACTAATGAAAAACTGTTTTTT.

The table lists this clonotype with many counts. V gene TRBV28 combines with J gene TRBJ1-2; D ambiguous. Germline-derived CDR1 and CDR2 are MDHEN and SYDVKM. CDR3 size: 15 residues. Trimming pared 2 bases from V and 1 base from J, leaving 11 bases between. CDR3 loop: CASSLPSLFNYGYTF. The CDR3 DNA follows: TGTGCCAGCAGTTTACCCTCCCTATTTAACTATGGCTACACCTTC.

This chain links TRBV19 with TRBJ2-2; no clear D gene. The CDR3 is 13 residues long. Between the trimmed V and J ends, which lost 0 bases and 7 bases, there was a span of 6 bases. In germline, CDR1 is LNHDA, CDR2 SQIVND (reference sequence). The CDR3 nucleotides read TGTGCCAGTAGTATAGATATGCACGGGGAGCTGTTTTTT. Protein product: CASSIDMHGELFF.

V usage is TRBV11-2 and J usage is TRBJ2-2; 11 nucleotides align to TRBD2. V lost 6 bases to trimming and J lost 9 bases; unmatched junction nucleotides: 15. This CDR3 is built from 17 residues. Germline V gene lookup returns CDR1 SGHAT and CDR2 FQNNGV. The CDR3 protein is CASRSLAGVLSARELFF. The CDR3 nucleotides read TGTGCCAGCAGATCACTAGCGGGGGTATTATCAGCCAGGGAGCTGTTTTTT.

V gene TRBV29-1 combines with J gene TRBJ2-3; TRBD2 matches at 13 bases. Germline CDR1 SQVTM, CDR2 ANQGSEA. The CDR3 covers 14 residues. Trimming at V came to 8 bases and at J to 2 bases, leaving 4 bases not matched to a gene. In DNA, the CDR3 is TGCAGCACGACTAGCGGGAGGTCCACAGATACGCAGTATTTT. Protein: CSTTSGRSTDTQYF.